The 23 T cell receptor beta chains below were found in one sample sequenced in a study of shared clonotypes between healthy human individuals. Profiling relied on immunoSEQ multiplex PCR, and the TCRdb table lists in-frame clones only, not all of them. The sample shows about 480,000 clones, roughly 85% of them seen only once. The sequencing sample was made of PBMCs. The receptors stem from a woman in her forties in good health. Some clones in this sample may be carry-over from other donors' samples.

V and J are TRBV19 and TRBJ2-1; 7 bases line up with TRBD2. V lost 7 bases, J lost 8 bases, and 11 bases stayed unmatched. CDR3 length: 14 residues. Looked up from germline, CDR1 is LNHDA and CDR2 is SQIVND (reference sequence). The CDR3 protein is CASTSGAGRHEQFF. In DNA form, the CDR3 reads TGTGCCAGTACGAGCGGGGCGGGAAGGCATGAGCAGTTCTTC.

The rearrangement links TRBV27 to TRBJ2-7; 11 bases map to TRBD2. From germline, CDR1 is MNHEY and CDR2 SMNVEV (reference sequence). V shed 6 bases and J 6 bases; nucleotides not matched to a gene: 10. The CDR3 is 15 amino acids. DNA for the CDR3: TGTGCCAGCAGGTCCTCCTGGACTAGCGGGCTCGAGCAGTACTTC. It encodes CASRSSWTSGLEQYF.

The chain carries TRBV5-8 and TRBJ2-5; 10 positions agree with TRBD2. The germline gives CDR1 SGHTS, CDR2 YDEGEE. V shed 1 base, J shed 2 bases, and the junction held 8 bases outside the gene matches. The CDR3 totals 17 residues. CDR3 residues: CASSLNLAGARQETQYF. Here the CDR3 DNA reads TGTGCCAGCAGCTTGAACCTAGCGGGAGCGAGACAAGAGACCCAGTACTTC.

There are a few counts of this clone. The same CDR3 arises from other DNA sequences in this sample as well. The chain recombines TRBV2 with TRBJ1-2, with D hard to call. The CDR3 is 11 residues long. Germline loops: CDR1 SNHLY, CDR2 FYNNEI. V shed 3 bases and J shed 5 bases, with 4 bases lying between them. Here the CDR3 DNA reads TGTGCCAGCAGTGAGGGTTATGGCTACACCTTC. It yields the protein CASSEGYGYTF. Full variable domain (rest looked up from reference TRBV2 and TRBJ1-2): EPEVTQTPSHQVTQMGQEVILRCVPISNHLYFYWYRQILGQKVEFLVSFYNNEISEKSEIFDDQFSVERPDGSNFTLKIRSTKLEDSAMYFCASSEGYGYTFGSGTRLTVV.

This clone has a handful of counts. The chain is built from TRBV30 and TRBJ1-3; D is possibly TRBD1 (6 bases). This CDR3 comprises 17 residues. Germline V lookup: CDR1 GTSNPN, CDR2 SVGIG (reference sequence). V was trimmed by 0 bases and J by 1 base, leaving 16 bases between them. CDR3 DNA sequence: TGTGCCTGGAGTGTAATTAGACAGGACACTTCTGGAAACACCATATATTTT. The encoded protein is CAWSVIRQDTSGNTIYF.

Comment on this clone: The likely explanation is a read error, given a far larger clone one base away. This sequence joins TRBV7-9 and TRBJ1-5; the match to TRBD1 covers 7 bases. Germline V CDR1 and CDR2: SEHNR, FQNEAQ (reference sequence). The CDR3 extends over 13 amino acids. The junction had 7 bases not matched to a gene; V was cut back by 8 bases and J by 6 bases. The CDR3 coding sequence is TGTGCCAGCGGCCCAGAGGGGGCTCAGCCCCAGCATTTT. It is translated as CASGPEGAQPQHF.

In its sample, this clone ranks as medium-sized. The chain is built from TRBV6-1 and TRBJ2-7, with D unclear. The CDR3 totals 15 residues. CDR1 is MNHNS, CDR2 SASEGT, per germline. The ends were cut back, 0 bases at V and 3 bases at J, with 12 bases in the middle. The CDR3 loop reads CASSEAAYYIYEQYF. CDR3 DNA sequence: TGTGCCAGCAGTGAAGCAGCCTATTATATCTACGAGCAGTACTTC.

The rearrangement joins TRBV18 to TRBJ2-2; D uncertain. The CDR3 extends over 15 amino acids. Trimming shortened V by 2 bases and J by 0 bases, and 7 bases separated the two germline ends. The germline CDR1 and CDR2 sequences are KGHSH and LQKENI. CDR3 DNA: TGTGCCAGCTCACCAACTTACGCGAACACCGGGGAGCTGTTTTTT. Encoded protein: CASSPTYANTGELFF.

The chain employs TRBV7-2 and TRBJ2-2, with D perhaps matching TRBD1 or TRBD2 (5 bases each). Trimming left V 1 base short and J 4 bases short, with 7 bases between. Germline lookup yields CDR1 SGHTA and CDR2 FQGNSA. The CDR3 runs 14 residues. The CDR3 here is CASSLGGSTGELFF. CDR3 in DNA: TGTGCCAGCAGCTTAGGGGGGAGCACCGGGGAGCTGTTTTTT.

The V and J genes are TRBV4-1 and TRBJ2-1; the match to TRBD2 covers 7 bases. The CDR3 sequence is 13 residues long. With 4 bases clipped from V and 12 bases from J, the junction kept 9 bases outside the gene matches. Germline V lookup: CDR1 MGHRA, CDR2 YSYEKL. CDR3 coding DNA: TGCGCCAGCAGCCGACTGGCGGGAGTTCGGCAGTTCTTC. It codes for CASSRLAGVRQFF.

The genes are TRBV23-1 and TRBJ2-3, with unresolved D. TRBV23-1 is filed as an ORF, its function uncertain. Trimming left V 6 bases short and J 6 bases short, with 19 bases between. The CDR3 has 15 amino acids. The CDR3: CASRSAGPYLDTQYF. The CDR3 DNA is TGCGCCAGCAGGTCGGCAGGACCCTATCTGGATACGCAGTATTTT.

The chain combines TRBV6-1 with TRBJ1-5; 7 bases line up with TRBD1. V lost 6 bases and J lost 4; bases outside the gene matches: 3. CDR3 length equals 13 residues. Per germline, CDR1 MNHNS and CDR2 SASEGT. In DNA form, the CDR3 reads TGTGCCAGCAGCCCGGACAGGAATCAGCCCCAGCATTTT. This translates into CASSPDRNQPQHF.

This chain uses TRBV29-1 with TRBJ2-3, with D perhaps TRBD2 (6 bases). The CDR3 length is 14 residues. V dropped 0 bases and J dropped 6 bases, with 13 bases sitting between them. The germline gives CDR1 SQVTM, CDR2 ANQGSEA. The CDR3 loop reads CSVEDWRGGDTQYF. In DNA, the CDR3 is TGCAGCGTTGAAGATTGGAGGGGAGGCGATACGCAGTATTTT.

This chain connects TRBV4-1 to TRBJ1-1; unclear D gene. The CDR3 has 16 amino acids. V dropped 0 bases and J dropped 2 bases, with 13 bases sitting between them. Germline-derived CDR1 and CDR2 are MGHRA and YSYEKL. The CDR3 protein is CASSQDEGRTNTEAFF. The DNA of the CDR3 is TGCGCCAGCAGCCAAGATGAGGGCAGGACCAACACTGAAGCTTTCTTT.

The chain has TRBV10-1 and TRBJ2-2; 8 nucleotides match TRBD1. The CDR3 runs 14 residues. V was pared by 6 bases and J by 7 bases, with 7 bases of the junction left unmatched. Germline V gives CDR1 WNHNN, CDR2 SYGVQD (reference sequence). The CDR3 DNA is TGCGCCAGCAGAGCGACGACAGGGGTCGGGGAGCTGTTTTTT. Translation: CASRATTGVGELFF.

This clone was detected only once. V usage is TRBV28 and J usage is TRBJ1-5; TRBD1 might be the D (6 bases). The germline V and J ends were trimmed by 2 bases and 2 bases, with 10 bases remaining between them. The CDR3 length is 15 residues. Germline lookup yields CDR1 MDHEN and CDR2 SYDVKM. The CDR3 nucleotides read TGTGCCAGCAGTTTAACCAGGGGCGGCAATCAGCCCCAGCATTTT. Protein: CASSLTRGGNQPQHF.

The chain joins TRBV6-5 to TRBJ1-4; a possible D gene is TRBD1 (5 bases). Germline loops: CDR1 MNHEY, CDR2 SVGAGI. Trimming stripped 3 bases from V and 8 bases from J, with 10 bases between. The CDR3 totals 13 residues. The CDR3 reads CASSYDWGEKLFF. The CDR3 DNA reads TGTGCCAGCAGTTATGATTGGGGGGAAAAACTGTTTTTT.

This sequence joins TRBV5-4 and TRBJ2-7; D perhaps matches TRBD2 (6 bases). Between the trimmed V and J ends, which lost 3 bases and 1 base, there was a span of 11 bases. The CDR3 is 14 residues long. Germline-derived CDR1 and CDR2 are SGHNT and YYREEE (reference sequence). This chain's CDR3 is CASSSGTLSYEQYF. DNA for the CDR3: TGTGCCAGCAGCTCCGGGACTCTTTCCTACGAGCAGTACTTC.

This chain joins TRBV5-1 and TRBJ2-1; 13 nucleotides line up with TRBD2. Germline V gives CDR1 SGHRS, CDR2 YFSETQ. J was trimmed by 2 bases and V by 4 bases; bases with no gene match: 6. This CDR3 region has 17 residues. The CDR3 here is CASSTGLAGPTYNEQFF. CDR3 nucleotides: TGCGCCAGCAGCACGGGACTAGCGGGGCCAACCTACAATGAGCAGTTCTTC.

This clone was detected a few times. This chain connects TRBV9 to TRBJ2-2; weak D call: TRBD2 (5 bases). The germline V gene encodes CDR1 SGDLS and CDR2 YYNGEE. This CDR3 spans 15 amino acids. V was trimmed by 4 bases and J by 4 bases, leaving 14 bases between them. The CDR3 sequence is CASSLNSEGTGELFF. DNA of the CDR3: TGTGCCAGCAGCCTAAACTCCGAGGGCACCGGGGAGCTGTTTTTT.

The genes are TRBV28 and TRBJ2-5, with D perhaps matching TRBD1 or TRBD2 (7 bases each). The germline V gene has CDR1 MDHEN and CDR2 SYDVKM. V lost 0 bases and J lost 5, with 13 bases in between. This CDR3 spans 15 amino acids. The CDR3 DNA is TGTGCCAGCAGTTTATGGGGAGGGGGCGCGGAGACCCAGTACTTC. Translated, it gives CASSLWGGGAETQYF. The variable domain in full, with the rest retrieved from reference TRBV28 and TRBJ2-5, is DVKVTQSSRYLVKRTGEKVFLECVQDMDHENMFWYRQDPGLGLRLIYFSYDVKMKEKGDIPEGYSVSREKKERFSLILESASTNQTSMYLCASSLWGGGAETQYFGPGTRLLVL.

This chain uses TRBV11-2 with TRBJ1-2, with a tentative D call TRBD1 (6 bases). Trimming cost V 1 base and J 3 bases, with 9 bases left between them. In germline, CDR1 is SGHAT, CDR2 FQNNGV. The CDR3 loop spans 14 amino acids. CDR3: CASSLATGYYGYTF. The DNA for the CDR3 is TGTGCCAGCAGCTTAGCTACAGGGTACTATGGCTACACCTTC.

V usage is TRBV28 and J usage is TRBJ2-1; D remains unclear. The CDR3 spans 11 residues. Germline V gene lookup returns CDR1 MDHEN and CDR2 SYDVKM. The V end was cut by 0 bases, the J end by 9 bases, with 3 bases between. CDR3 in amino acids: CASSLWGEQFF. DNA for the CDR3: TGTGCCAGCAGTTTATGGGGTGAGCAGTTCTTC. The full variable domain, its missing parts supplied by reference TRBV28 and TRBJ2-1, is DVKVTQSSRYLVKRTGEKVFLECVQDMDHENMFWYRQDPGLGLRLIYFSYDVKMKEKGDIPEGYSVSREKKERFSLILESASTNQTSMYLCASSLWGEQFFGPGTRLTVL.